This T cell receptor (beta chain) is from a study of blood T cells in healthy people across ages. Looked up from germline, CDR1 is MNHEY and CDR2 is SVGAGI. CDR3 length: 15 residues. The ends lost 8 bases at V and 4 bases at J; junction bases unmatched: 8. Each sample provided at least 5.5 micrograms of extracted total RNA. The study, taken as a whole, reports: Naive CD4+ cells and diversity were both higher in long-lived donors than in aged donors.

Combining a sample-barcoded 5' primer with a J-beta primer mix, a second PCR ran for about 7 to 11 cycles. With 12 random nucleotides, a template-switch adaptor tagged each individual cDNA molecule. All samples gave at least 2.5 million CDR3-containing paired-end reads. TCRdb recomputed calls from the 5' RACE reads with MiXCR, one row per CDR3 protein. The sample holds 1.5 million or so distinct CDR3 sequences, around 42% seen once. In the case of this clonotype: Its antigen remains unknown.

The sequenced sample consisted of blood. The TCR sequence derives from a woman aged 18-30 years in good health. The rearrangement uses TRBV6-5 and TRBJ2-3; TRBD2 matches 11 bases. DNA for the CDR3: TGTGCCAGCGGCAGACTAGCGGGGAGTCCAGATACGCAGTATTTT. Translation: CASGRLAGSPDTQYF.